Described below is a single TCR beta chain sequence and its context. Its antigen is still unknown. No base qualities exist here, and no much larger clone lies one base off it. These data are taken from a study of tumor-infiltrating lymphocytes in localized non-small cell lung cancer (dated by TCRdb to 2020 to 2023). About the study as a whole: The cohort included patients whose samples were collected after neoadjuvant chemotherapy, as well as both smokers and never-smokers and several histologies. Each patient contributed resected tumor tissue and uninvolved lung tissue from the same patient, described as non-adjacent to the tumor. TCR sequencing was one of several integrated assays, alongside flow cytometry, multiplex immunofluorescence, RNA-seq, exome sequencing and proteomics, applied to the same patients. In total, the ICON cohort was made up of under 180 surgical patients who had localized non-small cell lung cancer and whose tumors were resected. The paired tumor versus uninvolved lung comparison of immunoSEQ T-cell fraction included roughly 50 patients. General findings and caveats noted by the study authors: Because different pieces of the same tissue were used for different assays, technical variation could not be separated from intratumor heterogeneity. Higher T cell infiltration in tumors than in uninvolved lung tissue was supported by TCRbeta sequencing, consistent with immunofluorescence CD3 counts. Assay coverage differed among patients according to how much tissue was available, so only a subset of the cohort had TCR sequencing. No association of tumor T-cell fraction from TCR sequencing with recurrence-free survival was found (p = 0.61). TCR-derived T-cell fraction did not differ between the flow cytometry-defined immunotypes IM1 (good prognosis) and IM2 (poor prognosis).

TCR sequencing with the immunoSEQ assay provided the T-cell fraction in tumor and uninvolved lung tissue. The study's own analysis went as follows. In the survival analysis, patients were divided into a high T-cell fraction group (upper tertile) and a low T-cell fraction group (lower two tertiles), and the two groups were compared using a log-rank test. A signed-rank test was used to test paired tumor versus uninvolved lung differences in T-cell fraction. TCRdb holds this immuneACCESS table with in-frame rearrangements only. Some clones are missing; in checked studies, unresolved V genes explain under half, and the rest has no known cause. That table is the source of V, J and clone size, and D and trimming were worked out from the DNA. The sample records roughly 14,000 clones, 70% to 80% of which are singletons. The ten largest make up around 4.1% of the sample. The CDR3 numbers 14 residues from cysteine through phenylalanine. The kept DNA is CDR3 alone, 42 bases in frame from the first base. V loses 5 bases at its end and J loses 4 bases; junction bases beyond the gene matches: 4. Reading the germline V gene gives CDR1 LGHNA and CDR2 YSLEER.

The first patient joined ICON in 2016, and enrollment wrapped up when the last patient was enrolled in late 2018. Fresh tumor and matched uninvolved tissue for in-depth immune analyses, including TCR sequencing, were collected from a subcohort of about 80 patients. DNA for TCR sequencing was isolated from bulk tissue, and no cell sorting was done. The clonotype originates from a human donor with non-small cell lung cancer. The chain links TRBV4-3 with TRBJ2-3; 9 bases in the middle match TRBD1. The sequenced sample was lung tumor tissue. The CDR3 has the sequence CASSRDREADTQYF. The DNA sequence follows: TGCGCCAGCAGCAGGGACAGGGAAGCAGATACGCAGTATTTT.